The clone carrying this T cell receptor (beta chain) was picked up a small number of times. This specimen belongs to a study of OX40 agonist ivuxolimab in advanced cancers. Background on the study: Each dose-escalation patient presented with hepatocellular carcinoma, melanoma, renal cell or head and neck cancer. Patients were roughly 83% male with ages roughly 23 to 79, mean about 65.

Blood sampling took place at baseline, cycle 4 day 1, and cycle 7 day 1. Some clones are missing from TCRdb's copy, which holds only in-frame ones; the method was immunoSEQ multiplex PCR. The data show tens of thousands of clones, 92% seen once. The germline CDR1 and CDR2 sequences are MNHNY and SVGAGI (reference sequence). V lost 2 bases and J 1 base, leaving 11 bases between the germline ends. There are 15 residues in the CDR3. The TCR was taken from an adult with an advanced solid tumor such as melanoma, head and neck, liver or kidney cancer. This chain links TRBV6-6 with TRBJ2-5; D remains unclear. This specimen was CD4+ or CD8+ T cells sorted from blood, taken in a trial of the OX40 agonist ivuxolimab. CDR3 protein: CASSYIGSGQETQYF. The CDR3 nucleotides read TGTGCCAGCAGTTACATCGGCAGTGGCCAAGAGACCCAGTACTTC.